What follows is one TCR beta chain and its context. Its antigen is unknown. Separate from the approximately 670-subject first cohort, the approximately 120-subject validation cohort was the one that the donors belonged to. Sequencing was performed with immunoSEQ multiplex PCR; in TCRdb, only in-frame clones are kept and a portion is missing. Of 100,000 to 150,000 clones listed, roughly 90% are singletons. The data derive from a study of cytomegalovirus exposure and HLA in healthy donors. Overall study results and limits: Subsequent analysis of the 120 or so validation repertoires found a tendency for first-cohort TCR clusters to co-occur. TCR sequences were mostly rare, though some public TCRs occurred in many donors. The listing of roughly 160 TCR beta chains classed them as cytomegalovirus-associated.

The CDR3 totals 13 residues. Trimming cost V 4 bases and J 8 bases, with 13 bases left between them. CDR1 SGHDT and CDR2 YYEEEE come from the germline V gene. Sequencing was carried out using PBMCs. The V gene is TRBV5-6, the J gene TRBJ2-1; TRBD1 might be the D (6 bases). The TCR sequence derives from a woman younger than 30 in good health and CMV-seronegative. CDR3 sequence: CASSMTGSYEQFF. The CDR3 region has the DNA TGTGCCAGCAGCATGACAGGATCTTATGAGCAGTTCTTC.